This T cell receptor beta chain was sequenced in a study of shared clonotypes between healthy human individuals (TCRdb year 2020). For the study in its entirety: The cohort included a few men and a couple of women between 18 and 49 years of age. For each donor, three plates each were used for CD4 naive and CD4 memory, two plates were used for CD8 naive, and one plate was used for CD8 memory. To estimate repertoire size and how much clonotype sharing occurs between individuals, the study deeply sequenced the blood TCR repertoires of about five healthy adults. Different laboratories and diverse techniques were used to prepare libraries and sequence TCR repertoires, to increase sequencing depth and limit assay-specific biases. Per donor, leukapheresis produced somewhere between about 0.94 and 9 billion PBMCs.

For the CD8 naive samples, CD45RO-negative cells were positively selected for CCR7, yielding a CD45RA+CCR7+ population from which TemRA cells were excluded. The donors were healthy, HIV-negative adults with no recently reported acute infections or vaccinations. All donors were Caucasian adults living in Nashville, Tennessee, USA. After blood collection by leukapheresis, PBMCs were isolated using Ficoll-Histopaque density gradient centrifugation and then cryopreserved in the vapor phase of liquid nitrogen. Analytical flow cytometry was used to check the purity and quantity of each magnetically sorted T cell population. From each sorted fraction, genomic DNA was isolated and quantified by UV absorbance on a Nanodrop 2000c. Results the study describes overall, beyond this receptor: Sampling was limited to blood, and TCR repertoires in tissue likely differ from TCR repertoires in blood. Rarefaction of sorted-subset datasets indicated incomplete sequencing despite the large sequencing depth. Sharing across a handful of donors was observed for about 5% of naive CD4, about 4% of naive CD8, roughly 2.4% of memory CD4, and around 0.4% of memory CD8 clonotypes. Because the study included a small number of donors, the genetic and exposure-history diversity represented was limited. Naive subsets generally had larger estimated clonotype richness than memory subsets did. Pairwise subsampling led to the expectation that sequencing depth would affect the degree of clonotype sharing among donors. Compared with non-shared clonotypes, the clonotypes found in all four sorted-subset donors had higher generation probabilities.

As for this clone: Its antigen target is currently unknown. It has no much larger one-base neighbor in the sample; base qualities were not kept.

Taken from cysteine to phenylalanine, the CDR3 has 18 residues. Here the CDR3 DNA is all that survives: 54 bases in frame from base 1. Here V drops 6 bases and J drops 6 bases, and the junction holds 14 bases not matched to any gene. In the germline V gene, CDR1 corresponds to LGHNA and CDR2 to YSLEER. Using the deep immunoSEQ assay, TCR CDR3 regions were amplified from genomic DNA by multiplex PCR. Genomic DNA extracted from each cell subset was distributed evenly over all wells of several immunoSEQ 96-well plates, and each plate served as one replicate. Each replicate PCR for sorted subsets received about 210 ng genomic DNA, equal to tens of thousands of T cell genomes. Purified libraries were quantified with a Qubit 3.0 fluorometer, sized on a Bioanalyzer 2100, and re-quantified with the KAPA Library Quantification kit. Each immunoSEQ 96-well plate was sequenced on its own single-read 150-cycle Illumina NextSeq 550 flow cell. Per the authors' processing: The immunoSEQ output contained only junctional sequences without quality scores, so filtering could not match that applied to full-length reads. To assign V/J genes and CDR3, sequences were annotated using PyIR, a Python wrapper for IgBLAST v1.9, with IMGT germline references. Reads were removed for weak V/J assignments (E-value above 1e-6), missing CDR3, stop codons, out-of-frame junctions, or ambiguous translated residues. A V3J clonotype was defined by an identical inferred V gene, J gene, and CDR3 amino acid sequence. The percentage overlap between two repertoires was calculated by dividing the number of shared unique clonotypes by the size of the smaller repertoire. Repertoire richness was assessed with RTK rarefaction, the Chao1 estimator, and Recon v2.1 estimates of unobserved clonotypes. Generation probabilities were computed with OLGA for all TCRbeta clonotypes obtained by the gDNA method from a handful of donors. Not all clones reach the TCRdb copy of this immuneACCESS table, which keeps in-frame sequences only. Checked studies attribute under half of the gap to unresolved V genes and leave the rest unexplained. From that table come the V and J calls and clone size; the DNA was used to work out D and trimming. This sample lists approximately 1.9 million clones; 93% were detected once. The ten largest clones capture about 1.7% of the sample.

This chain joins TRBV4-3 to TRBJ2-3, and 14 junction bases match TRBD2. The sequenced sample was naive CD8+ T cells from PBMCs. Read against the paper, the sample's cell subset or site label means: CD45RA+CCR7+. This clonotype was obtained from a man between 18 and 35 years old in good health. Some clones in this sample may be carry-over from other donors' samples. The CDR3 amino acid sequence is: CASRPGLAGGHTRDTQYF. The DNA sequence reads TGCGCCAGCAGGCCTGGACTAGCGGGAGGACATACTAGGGATACGCAGTATTTT.